The 23 T cell receptor beta chains given below trace back to one sample, sequenced in a study of control samples from healthy donors and cancer patients (dated by TCRdb to the early 2020s). Libraries were prepared through the immunoSEQ multiplex PCR assay. TCRdb provides this immuneACCESS table in a form limited to in-frame rearrangements. Some clones are lacking; in checked studies, under half of them reflect an unresolved V gene, and why the rest are absent is not known. This sample comprises about 200,000 clones, approximately 91% of them detected only once. 1.8% of the sample is held by the ten biggest clonotypes. The sample taken for sequencing was blood. The receptors were sampled from a man aged 25 to 45 in good health.

V usage is TRBV7-2 and J usage is TRBJ2-1; 7 bases are shared with TRBD1. Germline CDR1 SGHTA, CDR2 FQGNSA. Germline trimming cut 5 bases from V and 6 bases from J; bases unmatched to any gene: 7. The CDR3 totals 14 residues. DNA for the CDR3: TGTGCCAGCAGCCCCATCACAGGGGTCAATGAGCAGTTCTTC. Its translation is CASSPITGVNEQFF.

V and J are TRBV2 and TRBJ1-6; maybe TRBD1 (5 bases). The CDR3 covers 12 residues. V lost 6 bases to trimming and J lost 6 bases, with 6 bases between them. From germline, CDR1 is SNHLY and CDR2 FYNNEI. The CDR3 nucleotides are TGTGCCAGCAGCCAGGGTAATTCACCCCTCCACTTT. Its translation is CASSQGNSPLHF.

CDR3 in DNA: TGTGCCAGCAGCGATTATGACTACGAGCAGTACTTC. Protein product: CASSDYDYEQYF. This chain links TRBV11-2 with TRBJ2-7; no definite D call. The CDR3 covers 12 residues. Germline V gene lookup returns CDR1 SGHAT and CDR2 FQNNGV. Trimming cost V 5 bases and J 3 bases, with 8 bases left between them.

This clone was seen a single time. The chain links TRBV3-1 (or the pseudogene TRBV3-2) to TRBJ1-1, with D unclear. The germline V and J ends were trimmed by 0 bases and 0 bases, with 11 bases remaining between them. Germline V lookup: CDR1 LGHDT, CDR2 YNNKEL (reference sequence). The CDR3 consists of 16 residues. Written as DNA, the CDR3 is TGTGCCAGCAGCCAAGATATAGGCCGGCTGAACACTGAAGCTTTCTTT. Its translation is CASSQDIGRLNTEAFF.

This chain uses TRBV19 with TRBJ2-7; TRBD1 or TRBD2 may be the D gene (5 bases each). The length of the CDR3 is 12 residues. Trimming cost V 3 bases and J 4 bases, with 7 bases left between them. Per germline, CDR1 LNHDA and CDR2 SQIVND (reference sequence). DNA for the CDR3: TGTGCCAGTAGTATCGGGACGTACGAGCAGTACTTC. It translates to CASSIGTYEQYF.

V gene TRBV6-6 combines with J gene TRBJ1-4; D is unresolved. Germline CDR1 and CDR2: MNHNY and SVGAGI (reference sequence). The CDR3 has 14 residues. Trimming cost V 4 bases and J 1 base, with 7 bases left between them. CDR3 protein: CASSLGGTNEKLFF. DNA of the CDR3: TGTGCCAGCAGTTTGGGCGGAACTAATGAAAAACTGTTTTTT.

This chain connects TRBV7-3 to TRBJ1-1; possibly TRBD1 for D (6 bases). This CDR3 spans 14 amino acids. V was trimmed by 3 bases and J by 1 base, leaving 9 bases between them. From germline, CDR1 is SGHTA and CDR2 FQGTGA. The CDR3 DNA sequence: TGTGCCAGCAGCTTGGGCAGGGGGAACACTGAAGCTTTCTTT. Its protein is CASSLGRGNTEAFF. Complete variable domain (other parts from reference TRBV7-3 and TRBJ1-1): GAGVSQTPSNKVTEKGKYVELRCDPISGHTALYWYRQSLGQGPEFLIYFQGTGAADDSGLPNDRFFAVRPEGSVSTLKIQRTERGDSAVYLCASSLGRGNTEAFFGQGTRLTVV.

The chain couples TRBV11-2 to TRBJ2-1, with D hard to call. V lost 5 bases and J 10 bases, leaving 9 bases between the germline ends. This CDR3 comprises 11 residues. Looked up from germline, CDR1 is SGHAT and CDR2 is FQNNGV. CDR3 residues: CASSVSWEQFF. The CDR3 coding sequence is TGTGCCAGCAGCGTATCCTGGGAGCAGTTCTTC.

In its sample, this clone was seen once. The rearrangement links TRBV5-5 to TRBJ2-7, with TRBD1 matching over 8 bases. Germline V gene lookup returns CDR1 SGHKS and CDR2 YYEKEE (reference sequence). CDR3 length equals 16 residues. Germline trimming cut 4 bases from V and 3 bases from J; bases unmatched to any gene: 12. Written as DNA, the CDR3 is TGTGCCAGCAGCAGAGGACAGGGAAAAGTCGGCTACGAGCAGTACTTC. Protein sequence: CASSRGQGKVGYEQYF.

The CDR3 DNA reads TGTGCCAGCAGCCCGTTTAACACTGAAGCTTTCTTT. Translation: CASSPFNTEAFF. The V and J genes are TRBV7-8 and TRBJ1-1; D remains ambiguous. The ends were cut back, 5 bases at V and 2 bases at J, with 6 bases in the middle. This CDR3 is built from 12 residues. In germline, CDR1 is SGHVS, CDR2 FQNEAQ.

The J gene is TRBJ2-1, the V gene TRBV10-1, with D possibly being TRBD2 (6 bases). V was clipped by 4 bases and J by 0 bases, with 7 bases between them. CDR3 length: 14 residues. Germline V lookup: CDR1 WNHNN, CDR2 SYGVQD (reference sequence). DNA of the CDR3: TGCGCCAGCAGTGCCGGGAGCTCCTACAATGAGCAGTTCTTC. It specifies CASSAGSSYNEQFF.

This clone was picked up one time. The V and J genes are TRBV19 and TRBJ2-5, with D maybe TRBD1 (5 bases). Trimming removed 4 bases at V and 4 bases at J, with 7 bases between. This CDR3 contains 12 residues. In germline, CDR1 is LNHDA, CDR2 SQIVND (reference sequence). The CDR3 loop reads CASSNRRETQYF. The CDR3 nucleotides are TGTGCCAGTAGTAACAGGAGAGAGACCCAGTACTTC.

The rearrangement links TRBV10-3 to TRBJ2-7; 9 positions agree with TRBD2. V was clipped by 3 bases and J by 0 bases; unmatched bases: 9. Germline CDR1 and CDR2: ENHRY and SYGVKD. The CDR3 is 17 amino acids. CDR3 loop: CAISEPSLAGISYEQYF. The CDR3 region has the DNA TGTGCCATCAGTGAACCATCTCTAGCGGGGATCTCCTACGAGCAGTACTTC.

This clone was seen once. J is TRBJ2-2 and V is TRBV4-1; 9 nucleotides agree with TRBD1. Germline assignment: CDR1 MGHRA and CDR2 YSYEKL. The CDR3 sequence is 18 residues long. The trim removed 0 bases at V and 4 bases at J, leaving 9 bases unmatched. CDR3 coding DNA: TGCGCCAGCAGCCAAGATTTAGGGACAGGGTTCGGCACCGGGGAGCTGTTTTTT. Protein sequence: CASSQDLGTGFGTGELFF.

The chain has TRBV5-1 and TRBJ2-3; no clear D. Germline V gene sequence: CDR1 SGHRS, CDR2 YFSETQ. V gave up 0 bases and J gave up 4 bases, with 12 bases separating them. There are 15 residues in the CDR3. CDR3 coding DNA: TGCGCCAGCAGCTTGGCCCACGGCAGGCCAGATACGCAGTATTTT. This gives the protein CASSLAHGRPDTQYF.

The chain links TRBV11-3 to TRBJ1-3, with no clear D. The CDR3 length is 14 residues. CDR1 and CDR2 (germline): SGHNT, YENEEA. The V and J ends lost 1 base and 0 bases respectively, with 4 bases between them. In DNA, the CDR3 is TGTGCCAGCAGCTTAGGAGACTCTGGAAACACCATATATTTT. This encodes CASSLGDSGNTIYF.

The chain is built from TRBV27 and TRBJ1-3; the match to TRBD1 covers 7 bases. Germline assignment: CDR1 MNHEY and CDR2 SMNVEV (reference sequence). Trimming took 5 bases from V and 5 from J; bases not matched to a gene: 6. The CDR3 totals 14 residues. The CDR3 region is CASSPRDSRNTIYF. As DNA, the CDR3 is TGTGCCAGCAGTCCCAGGGACAGCCGAAACACCATATATTTT.

A remark on this clone: Germline is not matched at one junction end, which may reflect a read error. V usage is TRBV2 and J usage is TRBJ2-7; D is perhaps TRBD1 (6 bases). This CDR3 has 10 amino acids. The germline V gene has CDR1 SNHLY and CDR2 FYNNEI. The CDR3 region has the DNA TGTGCCAGCAGTGAATACAGGGCCGACTTC. This gives the protein CASSEYRADF.

The CDR3 DNA sequence: TGTGCCAGCAGCCTTGGGACAGACTCCTACGAGCAGTACTTC. Its protein is CASSLGTDSYEQYF. This rearrangement joins TRBV7-8 to TRBJ2-7, with 7 bases aligning to TRBD1. The CDR3 contains 14 residues. Germline V CDR1 and CDR2: SGHVS, FQNEAQ. V lost 5 bases to trimming and J lost 0 bases; unmatched junction nucleotides: 4.

This rearrangement joins TRBV2 to TRBJ2-7; D is uncertain. The CDR3 consists of 14 residues. CDR1 SNHLY and CDR2 FYNNEI come from the germline V gene. Trimming took 6 bases from V and 9 from J, leaving 21 bases between them. CDR3 sequence: CASRAGSGLAPQYF. The DNA for the CDR3 is TGTGCCAGCAGGGCAGGCTCCGGGCTCGCCCCGCAGTACTTC.

The V call is TRBV9, the J call TRBJ2-3; D not resolved. The CDR3 spans 15 residues. Trimming cost V 0 bases and J 5 bases, with 13 bases left between them. Per the germline V gene, CDR1 is SGDLS and CDR2 is YYNGEE. The CDR3 DNA reads TGTGCCAGCAGCGTAGGGGCCCTCTCGGAAGATACGCAGTATTTT. This gives the protein CASSVGALSEDTQYF.

The V and J genes are TRBV5-4 and TRBJ1-6; 7 bases map to TRBD1. This CDR3 comprises 13 residues. Losses at the gene ends were 3 bases for V and 10 bases for J; bases not matched to a gene: 4. Germline V CDR1 and CDR2: SGHNT, YYREEE (reference sequence). CDR3 region: CASSYTGVSPLHF. CDR3 nucleotides: TGTGCCAGCAGCTACACAGGGGTATCACCCCTCCACTTT.

This sequence joins TRBV5-1 and TRBJ2-3, with D possibly matching TRBD1 (6 bases). Germline values: CDR1 SGHRS, CDR2 YFSETQ. Trimming took 4 bases from V and 0 from J, leaving 21 bases between them. This CDR3 has 18 amino acids. As DNA, the CDR3 is TGCGCCAGCAGCGAAACCTACAGGGCGGTAGGGAGCACAGATACGCAGTATTTT. It encodes CASSETYRAVGSTDTQYF.